Listed below are T cell receptor beta chains from one sample, sequenced in a study of OX40 agonist ivuxolimab in advanced cancers. The table came from immunoSEQ multiplex PCR; TCRdb's copy has only in-frame clones and leaves some out. Here the sample spans some 86,000 clones, 75% to 95% being singletons. Sequencing was performed on CD4+ or CD8+ T cells sorted from blood, taken in a trial of the OX40 agonist ivuxolimab. Receptor source: an adult with an advanced solid tumor such as melanoma, head and neck, liver or kidney cancer. CDR3s include the opening cysteine and the closing phenylalanine or tryptophan. A D gene is named only where the DNA matches it firmly. Size tells how often a clone was seen (once, few, many) or the class of an expanded clone, and some rows leave it out.

V gene: TRBV23-1
clone size: NA
D gene: NA
J gene: TRBJ2-7
CDR3 DNA: TGCGCCAGCAGGCAGGGCGGGGAGGCCTCGTACGAGCAGTACTTC
CDR3 protein: CASRQGGEASYEQYF

V gene: TRBV5-6
clone size: NA
D gene: TRBD2
J gene: TRBJ2-3
CDR3 DNA: TGTGCCAGCAGCTTGGTTTTAGCGGGTCTGGGCACAGATACGCAGTATTTT
CDR3 protein: CASSLVLAGLGTDTQYF

V gene: TRBV6-5
clone size: NA
D gene: NA
J gene: TRBJ2-7
CDR3 DNA: TGTGCCAGCAGCAACAGCTACGAGCAGTACTTC
CDR3 protein: CASSNSYEQYF

V gene: TRBV28
clone size: NA
D gene: NA
J gene: TRBJ2-7
CDR3 DNA: TGTGCCAGCCTACGTGGGGGAAGCTCCTACGAGCAGTACTTC
CDR3 protein: CASLRGGSSYEQYF

V gene: TRBV4-2
clone size: NA
D gene: TRBD1
J gene: TRBJ2-2
CDR3 DNA: TGTGCCAGCAGCCAAGAGCTGGGACAGGGGGTAGGCGGGGAGCTGTTTTTT
CDR3 protein: CASSQELGQGVGGELFF

V gene: TRBV7-9
clone size: NA
D gene: NA
J gene: TRBJ1-5
CDR3 DNA: TGTGCCAGCAGTTCCGACGGTTATCAGCCCCAGCATTTT
CDR3 protein: CASSSDGYQPQHF

V gene: TRBV19
clone size: NA
D gene: NA
J gene: TRBJ2-7
CDR3 DNA: TGTGCCAGTAGTATAGATCTATCCGGGCCGGGGCCCTACGAGCAGTACTTC
CDR3 protein: CASSIDLSGPGPYEQYF

V gene: TRBV6-5
clone size: once
D gene: NA
J gene: TRBJ1-1
CDR3 DNA: TGTGCCAGCAGTCACGGGAAGAACACTGAAGCTTTCTTT
CDR3 protein: CASSHGKNTEAFF

V gene: TRBV19
clone size: NA
D gene: NA
J gene: TRBJ2-7
CDR3 DNA: TGTGCCAGTAGTATCCTACTCACCGGGGGCCACGAGCAGTACTTC
CDR3 protein: CASSILLTGGHEQYF

V gene: TRBV4-2
clone size: NA
D gene: TRBD1
J gene: TRBJ2-2
CDR3 DNA: TGTGCCAGCAGCCAATTAGACTGGGACAGGGGGCATCACGGGGAGCTGTTTTTT
CDR3 protein: CASSQLDWDRGHHGELFF